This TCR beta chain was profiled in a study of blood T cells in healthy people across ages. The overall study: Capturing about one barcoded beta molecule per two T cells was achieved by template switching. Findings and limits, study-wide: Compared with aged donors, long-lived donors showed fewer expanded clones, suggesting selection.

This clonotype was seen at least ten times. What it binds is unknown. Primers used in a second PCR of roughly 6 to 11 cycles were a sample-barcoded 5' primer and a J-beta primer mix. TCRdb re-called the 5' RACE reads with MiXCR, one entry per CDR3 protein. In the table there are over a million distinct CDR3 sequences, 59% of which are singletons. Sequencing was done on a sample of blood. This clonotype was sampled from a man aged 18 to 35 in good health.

The CDR3 nucleotides are TGCAGCGTTGTGGGAGGGGGCGACCCTCTCAACTATGGCTACACCTTC. Protein: CSVVGGGDPLNYGYTF. The rearrangement joins TRBV29-1 to TRBJ1-2; 7 bases line up with TRBD1. V shed 4 bases and J 2 bases; nucleotides not matched to a gene: 13. The CDR3 runs to 16 residues. From germline, CDR1 is SQVTM and CDR2 ANQGSEA.